This T cell receptor beta chain appears in the sequencing data of a study of blood T cell repertoires in COVID-19. Here immunoSEQ multiplex PCR was the method, and the copy in TCRdb shows in-frame clones only, minus some. The repertoire holds 250,000 to 300,000 clones, around 88% seen once, with about 5.7% in the top ten. Germline-derived CDR1 and CDR2 are SQVTM and ANQGSEA. Losses at the gene ends were 6 bases for V and 5 bases for J; bases not matched to a gene: 12. This CDR3 has 17 residues. Sequenced: peripheral blood. This TCR was sampled from an elderly man with acute or convalescent COVID-19. The V gene is TRBV29-1, the J gene TRBJ2-5; TRBD2 matches at 16 bases. Written as DNA, the CDR3 is TGCAGCGTATACGGGACTAGCGGGAGGGCCCTCCGGGAGACCCAGTACTTC. Amino acid sequence: CSVYGTSGRALRETQYF.